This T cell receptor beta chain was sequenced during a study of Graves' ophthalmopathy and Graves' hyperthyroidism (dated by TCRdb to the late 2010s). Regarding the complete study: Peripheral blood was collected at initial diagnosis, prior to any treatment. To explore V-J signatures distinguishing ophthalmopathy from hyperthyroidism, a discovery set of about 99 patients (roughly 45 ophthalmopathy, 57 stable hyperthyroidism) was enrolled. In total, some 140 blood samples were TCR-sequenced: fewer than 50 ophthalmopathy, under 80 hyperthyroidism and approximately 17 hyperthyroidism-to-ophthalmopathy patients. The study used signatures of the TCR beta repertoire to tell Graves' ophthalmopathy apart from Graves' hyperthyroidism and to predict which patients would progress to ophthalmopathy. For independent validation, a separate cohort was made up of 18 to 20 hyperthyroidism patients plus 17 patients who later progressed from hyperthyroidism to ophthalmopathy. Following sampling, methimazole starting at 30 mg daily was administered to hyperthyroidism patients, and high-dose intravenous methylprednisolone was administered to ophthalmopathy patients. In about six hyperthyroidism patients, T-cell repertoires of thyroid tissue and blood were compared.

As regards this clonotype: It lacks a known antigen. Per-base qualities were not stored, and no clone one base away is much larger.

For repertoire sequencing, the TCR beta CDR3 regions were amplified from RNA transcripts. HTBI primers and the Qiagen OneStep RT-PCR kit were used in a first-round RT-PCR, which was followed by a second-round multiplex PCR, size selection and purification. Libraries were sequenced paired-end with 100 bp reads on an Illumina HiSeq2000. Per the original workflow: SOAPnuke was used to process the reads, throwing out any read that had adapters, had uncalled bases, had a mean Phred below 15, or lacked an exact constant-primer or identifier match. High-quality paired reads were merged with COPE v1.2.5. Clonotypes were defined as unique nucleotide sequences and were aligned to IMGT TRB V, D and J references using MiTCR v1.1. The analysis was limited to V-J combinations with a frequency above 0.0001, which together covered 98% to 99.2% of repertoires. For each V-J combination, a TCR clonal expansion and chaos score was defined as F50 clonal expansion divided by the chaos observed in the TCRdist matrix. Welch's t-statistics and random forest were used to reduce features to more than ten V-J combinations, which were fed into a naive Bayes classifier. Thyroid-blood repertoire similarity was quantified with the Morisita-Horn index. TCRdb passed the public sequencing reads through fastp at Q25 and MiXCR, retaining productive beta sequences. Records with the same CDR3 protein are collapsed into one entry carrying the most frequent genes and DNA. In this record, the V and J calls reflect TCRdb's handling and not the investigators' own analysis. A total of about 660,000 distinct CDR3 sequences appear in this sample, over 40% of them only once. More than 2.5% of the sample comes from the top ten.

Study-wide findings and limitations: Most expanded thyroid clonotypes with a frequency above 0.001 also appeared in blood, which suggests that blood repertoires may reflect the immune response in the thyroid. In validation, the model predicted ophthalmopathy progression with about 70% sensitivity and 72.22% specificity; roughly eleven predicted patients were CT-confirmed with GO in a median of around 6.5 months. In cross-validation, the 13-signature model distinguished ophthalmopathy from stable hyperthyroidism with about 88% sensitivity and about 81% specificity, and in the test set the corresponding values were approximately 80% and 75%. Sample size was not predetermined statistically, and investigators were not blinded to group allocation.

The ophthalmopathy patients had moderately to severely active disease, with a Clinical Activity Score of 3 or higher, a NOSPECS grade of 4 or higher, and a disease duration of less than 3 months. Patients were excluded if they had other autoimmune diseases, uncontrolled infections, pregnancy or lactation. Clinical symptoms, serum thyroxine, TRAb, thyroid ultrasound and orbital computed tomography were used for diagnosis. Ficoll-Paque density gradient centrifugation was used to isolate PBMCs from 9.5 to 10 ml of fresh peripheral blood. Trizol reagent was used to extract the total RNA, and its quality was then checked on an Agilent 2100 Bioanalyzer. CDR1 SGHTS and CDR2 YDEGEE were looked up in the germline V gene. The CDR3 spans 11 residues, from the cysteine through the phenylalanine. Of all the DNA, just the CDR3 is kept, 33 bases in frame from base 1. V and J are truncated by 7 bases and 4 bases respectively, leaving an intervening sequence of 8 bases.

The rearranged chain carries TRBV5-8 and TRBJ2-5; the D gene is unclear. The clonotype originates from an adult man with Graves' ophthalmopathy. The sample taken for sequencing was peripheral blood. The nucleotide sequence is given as TGTGCCAGCCCCTATATAGAGACCCAGTACTTC. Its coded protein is CASPYIETQYF.